This T cell receptor (beta chain) comes out of a study of spatial heterogeneity in lung cancer. A word on this clonotype: The antigen is unknown.

As for time point: sample taken at primary tumor resection. Just over 70 TRACERx patients with early, untreated non-small cell lung cancer donated samples. Unsorted samples of tumor, nontumor lung or frozen PBMC had their whole RNA sequenced. The CDR3 consists of 12 residues. V lost 1 base, J lost 8 bases, and 9 bases lay in between. Germline loops: CDR1 LGHNT, CDR2 FRNRAP. Every molecule of TCR cDNA had its own unique molecular identifier. MiXCR, applied by TCRdb to the 5' RACE reads, yields one record per CDR3 protein. The sample shows tens of thousands of distinct CDR3 sequences, approximately 6.3% of them seen only once. Study-wide results and caveats: At resection, ubiquitous expanded tumor TCRs appeared in blood more than at follow-up.

This material consisted of PBMCs, taken at surgery. This sequence joins TRBV12-5 and TRBJ2-7; D remains ambiguous. This sequence was found in a female donor with early-stage non-small cell lung cancer. CDR3 protein: CASGLDSTKQYF. The CDR3 region has the DNA TGTGCTAGTGGTTTGGACAGTACAAAGCAGTACTTC.